Sequencing of this T cell receptor (beta chain) was carried out in a study of EBV T-cell therapy then PD-1 blockade in nasopharyngeal carcinoma (dated by TCRdb to the early 2020s). What this sample's treatment or condition label stands for: AdE1-LMPpoly-expanded autologous EBV-specific T-cell therapy followed by anti-PD-1 nivolumab. The Qiagen DNeasy Kit was used to extract genomic DNA from the sorted cells. The immunoSEQ platform was used for deep sequencing of the TCR beta chain. The published analysis was carried out like this. Repertoire data analysis was performed with the immunoSEQ Analyzer software. Not all clones reach the TCRdb copy of this immuneACCESS table, which keeps in-frame sequences only. Checked studies attribute under half of the gap to unresolved V genes and leave the rest unexplained. V and J calls and clone size are those listed in that table; D and trimming were worked out from the DNA. In all, the sample holds around 22,000 clones, and about four fifths of those were seen once. 20% to 25% of the sample belongs to the ten largest clones.

On this clone: The clone's antigen remains unknown. Within one base of it there is no much larger clone, and no base qualities were kept.

Measured from the cysteine to the phenylalanine, the CDR3 is 17 residues long. This entry keeps only the CDR3 DNA: 51 bases, framed from base 1. CDR1 and CDR2 are drawn from the germline V gene: MDHEN, SYDVKM. V is cut back by 2 bases and J by 0 bases, with 6 bases in the junction unmatched. Sequencing was performed on CD8+ T cells from blood, taken at day -245 from a patient whose treatment included autologous EBV-specific T cells and nivolumab. The sequence is built from TRBV28 and TRBJ2-2, and 7 bases in between align with TRBD1. The sequence was obtained from a man aged 40-49 years with nasopharyngeal carcinoma. The nucleotide sequence is TGTGCCAGCAGTTTACAAGGGGGCGCGGCGAACACCGGGGAGCTGTTTTTT. The encoded protein is CASSLQGGAANTGELFF.